The clone carrying this TCR beta chain occurred many times. Its antigen remains unknown. Time point specified: sample taken at primary tumor resection. The cohort: 70 to 85 early-stage, untreated non-small cell lung cancer patients. The sample belongs to a study of spatial heterogeneity in lung cancer. Study-level findings and limits: The study found that expanded intratumoral alpha and beta TCR counts tracked tumor mutation counts. For tumor T cells, estimated coverage reached only approximately 7% (alpha) and 11% to 15% (beta).

Each CDR3 protein is one row after TCRdb ran MiXCR on the 5' RACE reads. The table has approximately 21,000 distinct CDR3 sequences, about 4.4% seen once. The CDR3 consists of 16 residues. The sequencing here drew on lung tumor tissue, taken at surgery. V gene TRBV3-2 combines with J gene TRBJ2-7; the tabulated D call, TRBD2, remains unverified against the DNA. TRBV3-2 is termed a pseudogene. The sequence derives from a male donor with early-stage non-small cell lung cancer. In DNA form, the CDR3 reads TGTGCCAGCAGCCGGGGGCTAGCGGGAGGGCCGGGAGAGCAGTACTTC. Protein: CASSRGLAGGPGEQYF.